The clone carrying this T cell receptor beta chain was recorded many times. Its target is not known. V was cut by 1 base and J by 2 bases, with 9 bases left in between. This CDR3 is 14 amino acids long. Germline assignment: CDR1 SGHTA and CDR2 FQGNSA. 5'RACE template switching generated TCR cDNA, adding a universal primer site and UMIs. From the 5' RACE reads, TCRdb called clonotypes with MiXCR, one entry per CDR3 protein. The sample includes some 350,000 distinct CDR3 sequences, 4.1% of them seen just once. This sample was taken from a study of T cells after yellow fever vaccination. General study results and limits: Abundant clonotypes (contaminants from the bulk population) could be present in FACS-sorted repertoires. Post-booster reappearance was seen for most primary-vaccination clones (around 96% CD4, around 90% CD8).

The sequences come from PBMCs, collected 5 days after the yellow fever booster vaccination. This TCR was recovered from a young man who received the YFV17D yellow fever vaccine. The genes are TRBV7-2 and TRBJ2-7; D may be TRBD1 or TRBD2 (5 bases each). The CDR3 spells CASSLGPGPYEQYV. In nucleotides, the CDR3 is TGTGCCAGCAGCTTAGGTCCGGGGCCCTACGAGCAGTACGTC.